The clone carrying this T cell receptor (beta chain) was seen a single time. The data were taken from a study of CD8 T cells in Susac syndrome. RNA amounts of roughly 0.5 to 1 ug underwent reverse transcription with random hexamers. TCRdb re-analysed the immunoSEQ multiplex PCR reads in MiXCR, keeping a single row per CDR3 protein. Of 180,000 or so distinct CDR3 sequences in the sample, roughly 94% were seen once. The CDR3 contains 15 residues. CDR1 and CDR2 from the germline V gene are LGHDT and YNNKEL (reference sequence). Trimming took 6 bases from V and 2 from J, leaving 15 bases between them. This receptor was identified in a human donor in good health. The specimen sequenced was CD4+ T cells from PBMCs. The V call is TRBV3-1, the J call TRBJ2-3, with D tentatively TRBD2 (5 bases). The CDR3 loop is CASSRGPPHTDTQYF. CDR3 bases: TGTGCCAGCAGTCGCGGGCCTCCTCACACAGATACGCAGTATTTT.